Sequencing of this TCR beta chain was carried out in a study of technical replicates of blood from a few donors. TCRdb keeps only in-frame clones here, not all; method: immunoSEQ multiplex PCR. This table holds over 70,000 clones, around 96% found once. The CDR3 has 17 amino acids. V was pared by 0 bases and J by 6 bases, with 8 bases of the junction left unmatched. CDR1 and CDR2 from the germline V gene are SGHNT and YYREEE (reference sequence). Sequences were obtained from T cells isolated from PBMCs. The source is a human donor in good health. V and J are TRBV5-4 and TRBJ1-6; 8 bases are a match to TRBD1. The CDR3 protein is CASSLGTGKIVNSPLHF. The CDR3 DNA reads as TGTGCCAGCAGCTTGGGGACAGGGAAGATTGTTAATTCACCCCTCCACTTT.